Shown below are 31 T cell receptor beta chains from a single sample sequenced in a study of CD8+ T cells in alopecia areata. Extraction of RNA preceded its reverse transcription into cDNA, which served as the sequencing template. Sequencing was performed with immunoSEQ multiplex PCR; in TCRdb, only in-frame clones are kept and a portion is missing. The table records 110,000 to 150,000 clones, about 60% of them present only once. The sample in question was CD4+ T cells sorted from blood, obtained at week 0. Receptors were obtained from a human donor with alopecia areata.

This chain links TRBV11-1 with TRBJ2-1; D gene ambiguous. With 0 bases removed from V and 10 bases from J, the gap between germline ends came to 7 bases. The CDR3 has 12 residues. In germline, CDR1 is SGHAT, CDR2 FQDESV (reference sequence). The CDR3 region has the DNA TGTGCCAGCAGCTTAGCCCCTGGAGAGCAGTTCTTC. As protein: CASSLAPGEQFF.

The chain employs TRBV30 and TRBJ1-2; no clear D gene. V gave up 0 bases and J gave up 3 bases, with 8 bases separating them. The germline gives CDR1 GTSNPN, CDR2 SVGIG (reference sequence). This CDR3 is 13 amino acids long. CDR3 region: CAWSVALDYGYTF. As DNA, the CDR3 is TGTGCCTGGAGTGTGGCTCTTGACTATGGCTACACCTTC.

The chain employs TRBV7-9 and TRBJ2-1; 7 bases map to TRBD1. Germline CDR1 and CDR2: SEHNR and FQNEAQ (reference sequence). V dropped 8 bases and J dropped 0; count of bases not matched to a gene: 7. This CDR3 is built from 15 residues. The DNA of the CDR3 is TGTGCCAGCTCCCGGACAGGCGTCTCCTACAATGAGCAGTTCTTC. Its protein is CASSRTGVSYNEQFF.

The gene calls are TRBV7-8 and TRBJ1-6; TRBD1 agrees at 10 bases. Germline lookup yields CDR1 SGHVS and CDR2 FQNEAQ. The junction had 8 bases not matched to a gene; V was cut back by 5 bases and J by 1 base. The CDR3 consists of 18 residues. Here the CDR3 reads CASSPDRGLSSYNSPLHF. The DNA of the CDR3 is TGTGCCAGCAGCCCTGACAGGGGGCTAAGTTCCTATAATTCACCCCTCCACTTT.

This rearrangement joins TRBV7-9 to TRBJ1-2; TRBD1 aligns across 9 bases. The junction had 5 bases not matched to a gene; V was cut back by 4 bases and J by 5 bases. This CDR3 comprises 14 residues. The germline gives CDR1 SEHNR, CDR2 FQNEAQ (reference sequence). This chain's CDR3 is CASSSSGTGYGYTF. The DNA for the CDR3 is TGTGCCAGCAGCTCATCCGGGACAGGGTATGGCTACACCTTC.

The gene calls are TRBV4-2 and TRBJ2-7; 8 bases match TRBD1. CDR1 LGHNA and CDR2 YNFKEQ come from the germline V gene. V lost 4 bases and J lost 5; bases outside the gene matches: 4. There are 13 residues in the CDR3. The chain's CDR3 is CASSPGQGDEQYF. As DNA, the CDR3 is TGTGCCAGCAGCCCAGGACAGGGTGACGAGCAGTACTTC.

The chain has TRBV7-9 and TRBJ1-2, with TRBD1 matching 11 bases. After removal of 1 base from V and 7 bases from J, the junction contained 8 bases not matched to a gene. The CDR3 has 16 amino acids. Germline V gene data show CDR1 as SEHNR and CDR2 as FQNEAQ (reference sequence). CDR3 residues: CASSLGTGGVSSGYTF. CDR3 DNA: TGTGCCAGCAGCTTAGGGACAGGGGGCGTATCGAGTGGCTACACCTTC.

The chain combines TRBV5-6 with TRBJ2-1; D ambiguous. V lost 4 bases and J 5 bases, leaving 22 bases between the germline ends. The CDR3 runs 17 residues. Germline V gives CDR1 SGHDT, CDR2 YYEEEE. This CDR3 is CASSASRTRPTNNEQFF. CDR3 DNA sequence: TGTGCCAGCAGCGCGAGCCGGACGCGGCCAACAAACAATGAGCAGTTCTTC.

V and J are TRBV7-9 and TRBJ1-1, with D perhaps TRBD1 (5 bases). The germline V gene encodes CDR1 SEHNR and CDR2 FQNEAQ (reference sequence). V gave up 5 bases and J gave up 6 bases, with 7 bases separating them. CDR3 length equals 11 residues. The CDR3, as DNA: TGTGCCAGCAGCAGACAGTCTGAAGCTTTCTTT. As protein: CASSRQSEAFF.

In this sample, this clone turned up once. The J gene is TRBJ1-4, the V gene TRBV9; perhaps TRBD1 as D (6 bases). Germline V gene lookup returns CDR1 SGDLS and CDR2 YYNGEE. The CDR3 length is 13 residues. V was shortened by 4 bases and J by 8 bases, with 12 bases between the two germline ends. The CDR3 DNA reads as TGTGCCAGCAGCCCTCGGACAGCCGAAAAACTGTTTTTT. It codes for CASSPRTAEKLFF. Looking up the rest from reference TRBV9 and TRBJ1-4 gives the full variable domain: DSGVTQTPKHLITATGQRVTLRCSPRSGDLSVYWYQQSLDQGLQFLIQYYNGEERAKGNILERFSAQQFPDLHSELNLSSLELGDSALYFCASSPRTAEKLFFGSGTQLSVL.

In nucleotides, the CDR3 is TGCAGCGTTTTGGGACAGGGGTACGTCGACGAGCAGTACTTC. This encodes CSVLGQGYVDEQYF. The chain links TRBV29-1 to TRBJ2-7; 10 bases fit TRBD1. The trim removed 5 bases at V and 5 bases at J, leaving 9 bases unmatched. The CDR3 consists of 14 residues. Per the germline V gene, CDR1 is SQVTM and CDR2 is ANQGSEA.

This sequence joins TRBV5-1 and TRBJ1-1, with D perhaps matching TRBD1 (5 bases). Germline CDR1 reads SGHRS; CDR2 reads YFSETQ. The CDR3 has 15 amino acids. Trimming stripped 0 bases from V and 2 bases from J, with 11 bases between. As DNA, the CDR3 is TGCGCCAGCAGCTTGGCGGGGCAGGTTAACACTGAAGCTTTCTTT. It translates to CASSLAGQVNTEAFF.

CDR3 loop: CSVEGTPNTGELFF. The CDR3 DNA is TGCAGCGTTGAAGGGACACCGAACACCGGGGAGCTGTTTTTT. The chain couples TRBV29-1 to TRBJ2-2; D is perhaps TRBD1 (5 bases). The V gene's germline CDR1 is SQVTM and CDR2 ANQGSEA. The V end was cut by 1 base, the J end by 0 bases, with 6 bases between. The CDR3 covers 14 residues.

This clone was observed once. The chain combines TRBV30 with TRBJ2-7, with TRBD1 matching over 8 bases. After removal of 0 bases from V and 2 bases from J, the junction contained 3 bases not matched to a gene. Germline V gene lookup returns CDR1 GTSNPN and CDR2 SVGIG (reference sequence). This CDR3 comprises 14 residues. DNA for the CDR3: TGTGCCTGGAGTGTAGGACAGGGCCCCTACGAGCAGTACTTC. Its protein product is CAWSVGQGPYEQYF.

This chain uses TRBV18 with TRBJ2-1, with TRBD2 as a possible D gene (6 bases). The CDR3 consists of 15 residues. Germline loops: CDR1 KGHSH, CDR2 LQKENI. Trimming stripped 3 bases from V and 2 bases from J, with 11 bases between. CDR3 sequence: CASSPSRETYNEQFF. The DNA for the CDR3 is TGTGCCAGCTCACCGAGCCGGGAGACCTACAATGAGCAGTTCTTC.

The chain recombines TRBV30 with TRBJ1-1; D perhaps matches TRBD1 (5 bases). Germline V gene data show CDR1 as GTSNPN and CDR2 as SVGIG (reference sequence). The CDR3 spans 14 residues. V was cut by 4 bases and J by 0 bases, with 12 bases left in between. The CDR3 sequence is CAWMPGLLNTEAFF. The CDR3 DNA follows: TGTGCCTGGATGCCGGGACTCCTGAACACTGAAGCTTTCTTT.

This CDR3 is CASSVAGTGSAYNEQFF. For the CDR3, the DNA is TGTGCCAGCAGCGTAGCGGGGACAGGGTCGGCCTACAATGAGCAGTTCTTC. The V gene is TRBV9, the J gene TRBJ2-1; 9 bases are shared with TRBD1. V lost 0 bases, J lost 2 bases, and 6 bases stayed unmatched. This CDR3 has 17 amino acids. Germline V lookup: CDR1 SGDLS, CDR2 YYNGEE. The full variable domain, completed using reference TRBV9 and TRBJ2-1, is DSGVTQTPKHLITATGQRVTLRCSPRSGDLSVYWYQQSLDQGLQFLIQYYNGEERAKGNILERFSAQQFPDLHSELNLSSLELGDSALYFCASSVAGTGSAYNEQFFGPGTRLTVL.

J is TRBJ1-4 and V is TRBV7-9; 12 bases agree with TRBD1. Germline V CDR1 and CDR2: SEHNR, FQNEAQ (reference sequence). There are 16 residues in the CDR3. Trimming at V came to 5 bases and at J to 5 bases, leaving 6 bases not matched to a gene. DNA for the CDR3: TGTGCCAGCAGCCCGGGACAGGGGGCTTTGAATGAAAAACTGTTTTTT. Its protein is CASSPGQGALNEKLFF. Drawing the rest from reference TRBV7-9 and TRBJ1-4, the complete variable domain is DTGVSQNPRHKITKRGQNVTFRCDPISEHNRLYWYRQTLGQGPEFLTYFQNEAQLEKSRLLSDRFSAERPKGSFSTLEIQRTEQGDSAMYLCASSPGQGALNEKLFFGSGTQLSVL.

V usage is TRBV19 and J usage is TRBJ1-2; D uncertain. CDR3 length equals 15 residues. Trimming stripped 1 base from V and 3 bases from J, with 12 bases between. The germline V gene encodes CDR1 LNHDA and CDR2 SQIVND (reference sequence). The CDR3 protein is CASSIGGRLDYGYTF. The CDR3 DNA is TGTGCCAGTAGTATAGGCGGCAGACTTGACTATGGCTACACCTTC.

V gene TRBV4-1 combines with J gene TRBJ1-2; D remains ambiguous. CDR3 length: 15 residues. Between the trimmed V and J ends, which lost 5 bases and 7 bases, there was a span of 20 bases. Germline CDR1 MGHRA, CDR2 YSYEKL. Here the CDR3 DNA reads TGCGCCAGCAGCGCGTTTCGGACGGCCCTCCGTGGCTACACCTTC. It is translated as CASSAFRTALRGYTF.

This chain links TRBV30 with TRBJ2-6, with a weak D call TRBD1 (6 bases). Trimming left V 1 base short and J 2 bases short, with 6 bases between. The CDR3 runs 14 residues. The germline V gene encodes CDR1 GTSNPN and CDR2 SVGIG (reference sequence). The CDR3 sequence: CAWSGGPGANVLTF. Here the CDR3 DNA reads TGTGCCTGGAGTGGGGGGCCTGGGGCCAACGTCCTGACTTTC. The full variable domain, completed using reference TRBV30 and TRBJ2-6, is SQTIHQWPATLVQPVGSPLSLECTVEGTSNPNLYWYRQAAGRGLQLLFYSVGIGQISSEVPQNLSASRPQDRQFILSSKKLLLSDSGFYLCAWSGGPGANVLTFGAGSRLTVL.

The chain combines TRBV30 with TRBJ2-1; maybe TRBD2 (6 bases). Germline values: CDR1 GTSNPN, CDR2 SVGIG (reference sequence). There are 14 residues in the CDR3. Trimming took off 2 bases at V and 0 bases at J, with 8 bases between the two ends. Written as DNA, the CDR3 is TGTGCCTGGAGTCGGGGGAGCTCCTACAATGAGCAGTTCTTC. It specifies CAWSRGSSYNEQFF.

The CDR3 region is CASSYMGEAFF. The CDR3 nucleotides read TGTGCCAGCAGTTACATGGGGGAAGCTTTCTTT. The rearrangement links TRBV6-5 to TRBJ1-1; no clear D gene. The length of the CDR3 is 11 residues. V was pared by 2 bases and J by 8 bases, with 6 bases between. Germline loops: CDR1 MNHEY, CDR2 SVGAGI.

The CDR3 DNA sequence: TGTGCCAGCAGCGATCTTGCTAGCGGGGGGAAAGATACGCAGTATTTT. Amino acids: CASSDLASGGKDTQYF. The chain has TRBV7-2 and TRBJ2-3; 11 nucleotides agree with TRBD2. The CDR3 length is 16 residues. The germline gives CDR1 SGHTA, CDR2 FQGNSA. V was clipped by 5 bases and J by 5 bases; unmatched bases: 9. The whole variable domain, remainder taken from reference TRBV7-2 and TRBJ2-3, is GAGVSQSPSNKVTEKGKDVELRCDPISGHTALYWYRQSLGQGLEFLIYFQGNSAPDKSGLPSDRFSAERTGGSVSTLTIQRTQQEDSAVYLCASSDLASGGKDTQYFGPGTRLTVL.

J is TRBJ1-5 and V is TRBV5-1; 9 bases align to TRBD1. Germline assignment: CDR1 SGHRS and CDR2 YFSETQ. With V trimmed by 4 bases and J by 0 bases, 8 bases remained unmatched. The CDR3 is 17 amino acids. CDR3 nucleotides: TGCGCCAGCAGCCCGGGGACAGGGCCGTATAGCAATCAGCCCCAGCATTTT. Protein: CASSPGTGPYSNQPQHF.

The chain links TRBV5-1 to TRBJ1-2, with D possibly TRBD1 on 6 matching bases. The germline V and J ends were trimmed by 3 bases and 5 bases, with 11 bases remaining between them. The CDR3 consists of 13 residues. From germline, CDR1 is SGHRS and CDR2 YFSETQ. CDR3: CASSSGQKYGYTF. DNA of the CDR3: TGCGCCAGCAGCTCCGGACAGAAATATGGCTACACCTTC.

The J gene is TRBJ2-7, the V gene TRBV7-2; D gene uncertain. CDR3 length: 12 residues. The ends were cut back, 1 base at V and 6 bases at J, with 7 bases in the middle. CDR1 and CDR2 from the germline V gene are SGHTA and FQGNSA. CDR3: CASSLELGEQYF. The CDR3 DNA reads TGTGCCAGCAGCTTAGAGCTAGGCGAGCAGTACTTC.

This clone appeared a few times. In nucleotides, the CDR3 is TGTGCCTGGAGTCGGAAGGGGATGAACACTGAAGCTTTCTTT. Translated: CAWSRKGMNTEAFF. The V and J genes are TRBV30 and TRBJ1-1; a possible D gene is TRBD1 (5 bases). There are 14 residues in the CDR3. V was cut by 2 bases and J by 0 bases, with 10 bases left in between. The V gene's germline CDR1 is GTSNPN and CDR2 SVGIG (reference sequence).

The chain has TRBV30 and TRBJ2-1; a weak D match, TRBD2 (5 bases). Deletions cut 7 bases from V and 4 bases from J, with 11 bases between. Germline V lookup: CDR1 GTSNPN, CDR2 SVGIG (reference sequence). The CDR3 has 12 residues. The CDR3 is CALSGGYNEQFF. The CDR3 nucleotides are TGTGCCTTATCGGGCGGGTACAATGAGCAGTTCTTC.

A few counts support this clone. The chain joins TRBV7-9 to TRBJ1-5; D call uncertain. The CDR3 covers 16 residues. V was pared by 2 bases and J by 2 bases, with 13 bases between. The germline CDR1 and CDR2 sequences are SEHNR and FQNEAQ (reference sequence). Here the CDR3 DNA reads TGTGCCAGCAGCTTAATGCCCGCGGGTGGCAATCAGCCCCAGCATTTT. The encoded protein is CASSLMPAGGNQPQHF.

The chain combines TRBV18 with TRBJ1-2; TRBD1 is a possible D gene (5 bases). V lost 5 bases, J lost 6 bases, and 16 bases lay in between. The CDR3 contains 14 residues. Germline CDR1 reads KGHSH; CDR2 reads LQKENI. The CDR3 here is CASSAIGTLDGYTF. CDR3 DNA sequence: TGTGCCAGCTCAGCGATCGGGACCTTGGATGGCTACACCTTC.